The 16 T cell receptor beta chains in this list originate from one sample, sequenced in a study of T-cell reconstitution after alpha-beta-depleted transplantation in children. Unique molecular identifiers tagged the TCRbeta library. TCRdb reprocessed the PCR reads with MiXCR, giving one entry per CDR3 protein. The table has under 300,000 distinct CDR3 sequences, around 10% seen once; the top ten hold about 25%. Specimen: peripheral blood, collected 180 days after TCRalphabeta/CD19-depleted stem cell transplant. These receptor sequences come from a male patient aged 2-9 years who had a stem cell transplant for chronic granulomatous disease, so the T cells may come from the graft donor.

This clonotype was observed a handful of times. The rearrangement uses TRBV12-3 or TRBV12-4 and TRBJ1-2; D not resolved. The CDR3 length is 15 residues. V was trimmed by 5 bases and J by 2 bases, leaving 15 bases between them. The CDR3 protein is CASSPRERANYGYTF. The CDR3 nucleotides are TGTGCCAGCAGTCCCCGGGAGAGAGCGAACTATGGCTACACCTTC.

The chain links TRBV5-1 to TRBJ2-7; 8 positions match TRBD1. The trim removed 4 bases at V and 2 bases at J, leaving 8 bases unmatched. There are 15 residues in the CDR3. Germline lookup yields CDR1 SGHRS and CDR2 YFSETQ. CDR3 protein: CASSLSATGAYEQYF. Here the CDR3 DNA reads TGCGCCAGCAGCCTCTCCGCGACAGGGGCCTACGAGCAGTACTTC.

This clonotype occurred many times. The genes are TRBV7-2 and TRBJ2-3, with D perhaps matching TRBD1 (6 bases). The CDR3 totals 15 residues. Trimming took 10 bases from V and 0 from J, leaving 17 bases between them. Per germline, CDR1 SGHTA and CDR2 FQGNSA. In DNA form, the CDR3 reads TGTGCCACCACTACAGGGTCCATTAGCACAGATACGCAGTATTTT. Translated, it gives CATTTGSISTDTQYF. The full variable domain, its missing parts supplied by reference TRBV7-2 and TRBJ2-3, is GAGVSQSPSNKVTEKGKDVELRCDPISGHTALYWYRQSLGQGLEFLIYFQGNSAPDKSGLPSDRFSAERTGGSVSTLTIQRTQQEDSAVYLCATTTGSISTDTQYFGPGTRLTVL.

This clonotype was seen ten or more times. The rearrangement links TRBV12-3 or TRBV12-4 to TRBJ1-3; D remains unclear. The V end was cut by 4 bases, the J end by 0 bases, with 10 bases between. There are 15 residues in the CDR3. The chain's CDR3 is CASSSYPSSGNTIYF. In DNA, the CDR3 is TGTGCCAGCAGTTCGTACCCCAGCTCTGGAAACACCATATATTTT.

This clonotype was picked up many times. The J gene is TRBJ2-3, the V gene TRBV7-2; D is unresolved. V lost 4 bases to trimming and J lost 8 bases, with 10 bases between them. Looked up from germline, CDR1 is SGHTA and CDR2 is FQGNSA. The CDR3 runs to 12 residues. CDR3 sequence reads: CASSSAFGTQYF. CDR3 bases: TGTGCCAGCAGCTCGGCGTTCGGTACGCAGTATTTT.

The count of this clonotype is one. The genes are TRBV29-1 and TRBJ2-7, with TRBD2 matching over 7 bases. From germline, CDR1 is SQVTM and CDR2 ANQGSEA. The CDR3 sequence is 13 residues long. V trimming: 4 bases; J trimming: 5 bases; junction bases outside the gene matches: 8. The CDR3 DNA is TGCAGCGTTGTGGGGCAGGGAGGGGACGAGCAGTACTTC. It specifies CSVVGQGGDEQYF.

This clonotype was seen repeatedly, ten times or more. The DNA of the CDR3 is TGCAGTGCTAGCTCCTTAGCAGCTAGCACAGATACGCAGTATTTT. Translated: CSASSLAASTDTQYF. The V call is TRBV20-1, the J call TRBJ2-3, with unresolved D. Trimming pared 3 bases from V and 0 bases from J, leaving 13 bases between. This CDR3 contains 15 residues. CDR1 is DFQATT and CDR2 is SNEGSKA in the germline V gene (reference sequence).

This clonotype was counted many times. The rearrangement links TRBV6-2 or TRBV6-3 to TRBJ2-1; D not resolved. Trimming pared 2 bases from V and 8 bases from J, leaving 13 bases between. This CDR3 has 14 amino acids. CDR1 and CDR2 (germline): MNHEY, SVGEGT. As DNA, the CDR3 is TGTGCCAGCAGTTACGGGCGGTTCGGCTATGAGCAGTTCTTC. Its protein product is CASSYGRFGYEQFF.

There are many counts of this clonotype. J is TRBJ2-2 and V is TRBV4-1, with 9 bases aligning to TRBD2. Germline V gene lookup returns CDR1 MGHRA and CDR2 YSYEKL. The CDR3 has 16 residues. The V segment lost 1 base and the J segment 6 bases; nucleotides outside the gene matches: 6. Here the CDR3 reads CASSQVWREGAGELFF. Written as DNA, the CDR3 is TGCGCCAGCAGCCAAGTATGGCGGGAGGGAGCCGGGGAGCTGTTTTTT.

This clonotype was found many times. This chain's CDR3 is CASNQLAGGLQETQYF. CDR3 sequence (DNA): TGTGCCAGCAACCAACTAGCGGGAGGCCTCCAAGAGACCCAGTACTTC. The chain has TRBV13 and TRBJ2-5; TRBD2 matches 12 bases. Trimming at V came to 7 bases and at J to 1 base, leaving 7 bases not matched to a gene. There are 16 residues in the CDR3. The germline gives CDR1 PRHDT, CDR2 FYEKMQ (reference sequence).

In its sample, this clonotype was seen many times. The rearrangement links TRBV3-1 to TRBJ1-2; D unresolved. The V and J ends lost 1 base and 4 bases respectively, with 10 bases between them. The V gene's germline CDR1 is LGHDT and CDR2 YNNKEL (reference sequence). CDR3 length: 14 residues. The CDR3 DNA is TGTGCCAGCAGCCAAGCGGCCCGATCCTATGGCTACACCTTC. Residues: CASSQAARSYGYTF.

This clonotype was detected only a few times. The V and J genes are TRBV5-8 and TRBJ2-7, with a tentative D call TRBD1 (6 bases). The CDR3 is 14 residues long. Germline CDR1 is SGHTS and CDR2 is YDEGEE. V was clipped by 0 bases and J by 2 bases, with 9 bases between them. CDR3 amino acids: CASSLAGVTYEQYF. CDR3 sequence (DNA): TGTGCCAGCAGCTTGGCAGGGGTCACCTACGAGCAGTACTTC.

This clonotype was recorded at least ten times. The chain links TRBV5-5 to TRBJ2-5; D is possibly TRBD1 or TRBD2 (5 bases each). Per the germline V gene, CDR1 is SGHKS and CDR2 is YYEKEE (reference sequence). Trimming cost V 0 bases and J 3 bases, with 12 bases left between them. This CDR3 has 15 amino acids. The CDR3 DNA reads TGTGCCAGCAGCTTGGTTTCGGGACCTAAAGAGACCCAGTACTTC. Protein product: CASSLVSGPKETQYF.

This clonotype was recorded at least ten times. V and J are TRBV5-5 and TRBJ2-3; TRBD2 matches at 10 bases. V lost 8 bases and J lost 6; bases outside the gene matches: 6. The CDR3 sequence is 13 residues long. Germline V gene sequence: CDR1 SGHKS, CDR2 YYEKEE (reference sequence). The chain's CDR3 is CASKRGGSDTQYF. The CDR3 region has the DNA TGTGCCAGTAAGCGGGGGGGCTCGGATACGCAGTATTTT.

Many counts were recorded for this clonotype. The genes are TRBV29-1 and TRBJ1-2; no clear D. V was trimmed by 2 bases and J by 3 bases, leaving 10 bases between them. The germline V gene encodes CDR1 SQVTM and CDR2 ANQGSEA. The CDR3 loop spans 13 amino acids. CDR3 DNA sequence: TGCAGCGTTGAATGGGCCCCCGACTATGGCTACACCTTC. Translated: CSVEWAPDYGYTF.

Many counts were recorded for this clonotype. The V and J genes are TRBV6-5 and TRBJ1-5, with 9 bases fitting TRBD1. J lost 4 bases, V lost 4 bases, and 5 bases had no gene match. CDR3 length: 15 amino acids. CDR1 is MNHEY, CDR2 SVGAGI, per germline. The CDR3 nucleotides read TGTGCCAGCAGTTTGAGGGACAGGGCTAATCAGCCCCAGCATTTT. Translation: CASSLRDRANQPQHF.